This T cell receptor (beta chain) was obtained from a study of response to subunit inactivated influenza vaccine. Study-wide results and caveats: Every seasonal influenza vaccination brings in few new T cells, the authors suggested.

TCRdb independently ran MiXCR on the RT-PCR reads; one entry per CDR3 protein. The table includes under 850,000 distinct CDR3 sequences, under 20% detected once. As regards this clonotype: Its antigen remains unidentified.

The V end lost 5 bases, the J end lost 3 bases, and 8 bases lay between the germline ends. Germline V lookup: CDR1 MNHEY, CDR2 SVGEGT. This CDR3 has 12 residues. The clonotype was recovered from a middle-aged man who received an inactivated influenza vaccine. The genes are TRBV6-2 or TRBV6-3 and TRBJ2-7; D unclear. Sequenced here: PBMCs from blood, sampled around 5 days after vaccination. CDR3 amino acids: CASSIKVYEQYF. The CDR3 DNA reads TGTGCCAGCAGTATAAAGGTCTACGAGCAGTACTTC.